This entry describes one T cell receptor (beta chain). In the original analysis: Reference gene primer amplification in the assay estimated nucleated cell counts. Repertoires were generated with immunoSEQ multiplex PCR, while TCRdb's copy carries only in-frame clones and drops some. That table furnishes V, J and clone size, whereas the DNA furnished D and trimming. The table records some 100,000 clones, 80% to 90% of them present only once. CDR3 size: 13 residues. Trimming cost V 4 bases and J 0 bases, with 4 bases left between them. Germline V lookup: CDR1 MNHEY, CDR2 SVGAGI. This sample is part of a study of blood T cell repertoires in COVID-19. About the study: Italy, Spain and the United States were the sources of the convalescent and acute COVID-19 samples. The analysed material was cDNA or gDNA that came from T cells, B-cell-depleted T cells, or PBMCs.

Patients at the Seattle site were enrolled during active infection and followed longitudinally. The clonotype was recovered from a man aged 50 to 59 with COVID-19, enrolled during active disease. The genes are TRBV6-5 and TRBJ1-3; D gene unclear. The sample consisted of peripheral blood. The DNA for the CDR3 is TGTGCCAGCAGTTTTCACTCTGGAAACACCATATATTTT. This sequence encodes CASSFHSGNTIYF.